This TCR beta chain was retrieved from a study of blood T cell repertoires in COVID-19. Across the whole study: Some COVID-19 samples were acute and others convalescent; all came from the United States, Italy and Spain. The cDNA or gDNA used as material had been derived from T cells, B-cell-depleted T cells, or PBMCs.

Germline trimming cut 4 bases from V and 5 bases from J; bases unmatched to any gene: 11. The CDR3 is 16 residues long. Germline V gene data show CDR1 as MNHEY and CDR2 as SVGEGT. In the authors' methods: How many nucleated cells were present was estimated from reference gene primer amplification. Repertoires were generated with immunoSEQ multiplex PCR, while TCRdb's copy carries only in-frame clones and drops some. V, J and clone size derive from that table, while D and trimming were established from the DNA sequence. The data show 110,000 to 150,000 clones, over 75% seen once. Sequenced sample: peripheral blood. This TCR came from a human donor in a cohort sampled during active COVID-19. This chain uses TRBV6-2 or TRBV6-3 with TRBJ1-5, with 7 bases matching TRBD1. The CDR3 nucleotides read TGTGCCAGCAGTTGGGGACCAGCTACAGGGGATCAGCCCCAGCATTTT. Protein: CASSWGPATGDQPQHF.